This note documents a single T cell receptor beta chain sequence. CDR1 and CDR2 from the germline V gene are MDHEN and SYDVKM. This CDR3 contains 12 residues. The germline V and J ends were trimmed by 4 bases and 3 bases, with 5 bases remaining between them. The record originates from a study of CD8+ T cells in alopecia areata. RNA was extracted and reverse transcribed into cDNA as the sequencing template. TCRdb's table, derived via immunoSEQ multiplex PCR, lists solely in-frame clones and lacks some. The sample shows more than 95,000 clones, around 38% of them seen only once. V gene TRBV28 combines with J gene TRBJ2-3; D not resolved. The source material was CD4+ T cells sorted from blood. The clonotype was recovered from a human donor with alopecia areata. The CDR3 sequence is CASSSGTDTQYF. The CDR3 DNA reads TGTGCCAGCAGTTCTGGAACAGATACGCAGTATTTT.